This T cell receptor (beta chain) originates from a study of blood T cell repertoires in COVID-19. Overall study context: Spain, Italy and the United States supplied samples that represented acute and convalescent COVID-19. T cells, B-cell-depleted T cells, or PBMCs supplied cDNA or gDNA.

Per the original methods: Amplification of reference gene primers was used by the study to estimate nucleated cell counts. Profiled with immunoSEQ multiplex PCR; TCRdb holds only in-frame clones, not every one. That table is the source of V, J and clone size, and D and trimming were worked out from the DNA. The repertoire consists of about 240,000 clones, with 65% to 90% occurring once and the leading ten covering 4.7%. The table lists this clone with a count of one. The sample taken for sequencing was peripheral blood. This TCR was recovered from a woman aged 70-85 years with acute or convalescent COVID-19.

The CDR3 DNA sequence: TGTGCCAGCAGGAGGGTTGAGGGATCACCCCTCCACTTT. Protein: CASRRVEGSPLHF. J is TRBJ1-6 and V is TRBV28; D unresolved. Germline lookup yields CDR1 MDHEN and CDR2 SYDVKM. The germline V and J ends were trimmed by 6 bases and 10 bases, with 13 bases remaining between them. The CDR3 has 13 amino acids.